A selection of T cell receptor beta chains follows, all from one sample in a study of shared clonotypes between healthy human individuals. Here immunoSEQ multiplex PCR was the method, and the copy in TCRdb shows in-frame clones only, minus some. The sample consists of about 2.4 million clones, just over 90% of them appearing once. The sample consisted of naive CD4+ T cells sorted from blood. The source is a young man in good health. The CDR3 runs from the conserved cysteine through the conserved F or W. Fields, in order: D gene, J gene, clone size, V gene, CDR3 protein, CDR3 DNA. D genes are given only for firm matches. For some rows the clone size is stated as once, few or many, or as a class when expanded; others skip it.

D: -; J: TRBJ2-4; size: -; V: TRBV12-5; CDR3: CASAEQGLGNIQYF; DNA: TGTGCTAGTGCCGAACAGGGTCTCGGAAACATTCAGTACTTC
D: -; J: TRBJ2-5; size: -; V: TRBV19; CDR3: CASSMRQSGPRETQYF; DNA: TGTGCCAGTAGTATGCGGCAGTCGGGTCCGAGAGAGACCCAGTACTTC
D: TRBD1; J: TRBJ2-4; size: -; V: TRBV5-1; CDR3: CASSPGDRIWNF; DNA: TGCGCCAGCAGCCCGGGGGACAGGATCTGGAACTTC
D: -; J: TRBJ2-7; size: -; V: TRBV16; CDR3: CASSQVTGSGYEQYF; DNA: TGTGCCAGCAGCCAAGTGACCGGGTCGGGCTACGAGCAGTACTTC
D: -; J: TRBJ2-1; size: -; V: TRBV6-5; CDR3: CASSSMGNEQFF; DNA: TGTGCCAGCAGTTCCATGGGTAACGAGCAGTTCTTC
D: -; J: TRBJ1-1; size: -; V: TRBV18; CDR3: CASSAGQAYTEAFF; DNA: TGTGCCAGCTCAGCGGGACAAGCCTACACTGAAGCTTTCTTT
D: -; J: TRBJ1-4; size: -; V: TRBV7-7; CDR3: CASSQGSTLGTNEKLFF; DNA: TGTGCTAGCAGCCAAGGGTCAACCTTAGGGACTAATGAAAAACTGTTTTTT
D: TRBD2; J: TRBJ2-3; size: once; V: TRBV5-1; CDR3: CASSLPLGAGGTDTQYF; DNA: TGCGCCAGCAGCTTGCCCTTAGGGGCGGGAGGGACAGATACGCAGTATTTT
D: -; J: TRBJ1-6; size: -; V: TRBV12-5; CDR3: CASGLAMAPASPLHF; DNA: TGTGCTAGTGGTTTGGCGATGGCCCCGGCTTCACCCCTCCACTTT
D: TRBD2; J: TRBJ2-1; size: -; V: TRBV11-2; CDR3: CASSLNSGGAYEQFF; DNA: TGTGCCAGCAGCTTAAACAGCGGGGGGGCCTATGAGCAGTTCTTC
D: -; J: TRBJ2-7; size: -; V: TRBV6-6; CDR3: CASSSWPREQYF; DNA: TGTGCCAGCAGTTCCTGGCCCCGGGAGCAGTACTTC
D: -; J: TRBJ1-2; size: -; V: TRBV21-1; CDR3: CASSKAGRDYGYTF; DNA: TGTGCCAGCAGCAAAGCGGGCAGGGACTATGGCTACACCTTC
D: -; J: TRBJ1-2; size: -; V: TRBV7-9; CDR3: CASSHSGGGNGYTF; DNA: TGTGCCAGCAGCCATTCCGGAGGCGGTAATGGCTACACCTTC
D: -; J: TRBJ2-5; size: -; V: TRBV29-1; CDR3: CSVEVPSLKTQYF; DNA: TGCAGCGTTGAAGTTCCTAGCTTAAAGACCCAGTACTTC
D: -; J: TRBJ1-1; size: -; V: TRBV6-1; CDR3: CASREITGMGVGTTEAFF; DNA: TGTGCCAGCAGGGAAATCACAGGGATGGGTGTTGGAACCACTGAAGCTTTCTTT
D: -; J: TRBJ2-6; size: -; V: TRBV21-1; CDR3: CASSARQGSGANVLTF; DNA: TGTGCCAGCAGCGCCCGACAGGGCTCCGGGGCCAACGTCCTGACTTTC
D: -; J: TRBJ2-7; size: -; V: TRBV30; CDR3: CAWSAGQGTYEQYF; DNA: TGTGCCTGGAGTGCGGGGCAGGGAACCTACGAGCAGTACTTC
D: TRBD1; J: TRBJ2-7; size: once; V: TRBV10-2; CDR3: CASSRDRVYEQYF; DNA: TGCGCCAGCAGTCGGGACAGGGTTTACGAGCAGTACTTC
D: TRBD2; J: TRBJ2-1; size: -; V: TRBV2; CDR3: CASSESSGRVNEQFF; DNA: TGTGCCAGCAGTGAATCTAGCGGGAGGGTGAATGAGCAGTTCTTC
D: -; J: TRBJ2-3; size: -; V: TRBV18; CDR3: CASSPSGRTDTQYF; DNA: TGTGCCAGCTCACCGTCTGGGCGCACAGATACGCAGTATTTT
D: -; J: TRBJ2-7; size: -; V: TRBV6-5; CDR3: CASSRSSYEQYF; DNA: TGTGCCAGCAGTCGTAGTTCCTACGAGCAGTACTTC
D: -; J: TRBJ1-6; size: -; V: TRBV27; CDR3: CASSLSRSGHQPLHF; DNA: TGTGCCAGCAGTTTATCTCGGTCGGGCCACCAACCCCTCCACTTT
D: -; J: TRBJ2-7; size: -; V: TRBV6-5; CDR3: CASKRDPGINEQYF; DNA: TGTGCCAGCAAAAGGGATCCGGGGATCAACGAGCAGTACTTC
D: -; J: TRBJ2-1; size: -; V: TRBV7-8; CDR3: CASERESGYNEQFF; DNA: TGTGCCAGCGAAAGAGAAAGTGGGTACAATGAGCAGTTCTTC
D: -; J: TRBJ2-2; size: -; V: TRBV9; CDR3: CASSVGGHPNTGELFF; DNA: TGTGCCAGCAGCGTAGGGGGACACCCGAACACCGGGGAGCTGTTTTTT
D: -; J: TRBJ2-5; size: -; V: TRBV10-3; CDR3: CATRRARETQYF; DNA: TGTGCCACCAGGAGGGCAAGGGAGACCCAGTACTTC
D: TRBD2; J: TRBJ2-7; size: -; V: TRBV7-2; CDR3: CASSFGGVYEQYF; DNA: TGTGCCAGCAGCTTCGGGGGGGTCTACGAGCAGTACTTC
D: TRBD2; J: TRBJ2-5; size: -; V: TRBV7-3; CDR3: CASSLKPGLGSSRGETQYF; DNA: TGTGCCAGCAGCTTAAAGCCGGGACTAGGATCGTCGCGGGGGGAGACCCAGTACTTC
D: -; J: TRBJ1-2; size: -; V: TRBV9; CDR3: CASSPDEGGVNYGYTF; DNA: TGTGCCAGCAGCCCTGATGAGGGGGGCGTTAACTATGGCTACACCTTC
D: TRBD2; J: TRBJ2-1; size: -; V: TRBV27; CDR3: CASSSRTSGRTGEQFF; DNA: TGTGCCAGCAGTTCGAGGACTAGCGGGAGAACGGGTGAGCAGTTCTTC
D: TRBD1; J: TRBJ2-3; size: -; V: TRBV2; CDR3: CASTPGRGRDTQYF; DNA: TGTGCCAGCACGCCAGGCAGGGGGCGGGATACGCAGTATTTT
D: -; J: TRBJ1-6; size: -; V: TRBV11-3; CDR3: CASSLDSYSPLHF; DNA: TGTGCCAGCAGCTTAGACAGCTATTCACCCCTCCACTTT
D: -; J: TRBJ2-5; size: -; V: TRBV2; CDR3: CASSVGGVGQETQYF; DNA: TGTGCCAGCAGTGTCGGGGGAGTAGGCCAAGAGACCCAGTACTTC